This T cell receptor (beta chain) was captured by sequencing in a study of control samples from healthy donors and cancer patients. Only in-frame clones appear in the TCRdb table, and some are missing; sequencing was by immunoSEQ multiplex PCR. The repertoire holds 210,000 or so clones, with 91% as singletons. V was pared by 4 bases and J by 4 bases, with 8 bases between. Germline V gene lookup returns CDR1 ENHRY and CDR2 SYGVKD. CDR3 length: 12 residues. This TCR derives from a man aged 25 to 45 in good health. What was sequenced was blood. J is TRBJ2-7 and V is TRBV10-3, with D possibly matching TRBD1 (6 bases). DNA of the CDR3: TGTGCCATCAGTGTGGACAGTTACGAGCAGTACTTC. Its translation: CAISVDSYEQYF.